What follows are 18 T cell receptor beta chains derived from one specimen sequenced in a study of PD-1 blockade in classical Hodgkin lymphoma. Clones were sequenced by immunoSEQ multiplex PCR, and TCRdb holds only the in-frame ones, with some missing. The table shows about 850 clones, with roughly 72% occurring only once. Each and every patient relapsed after autologous stem cell transplantation, and patients got differing brentuximab vedotin exposure. The sequencing here drew on peripheral blood mononuclear cells (PBMCs), taken at baseline. These receptors were collected from a human donor with classical Hodgkin lymphoma.

This chain's CDR3 is CASSLQAYNEQFF. The CDR3 coding sequence is TGTGCCAGCAGCTTACAGGCCTACAATGAGCAGTTCTTC. The chain links TRBV7-2 to TRBJ2-1; no firm D call. The CDR3 extends over 13 amino acids. V was trimmed by 2 bases and J by 2 bases, leaving 4 bases between them. The germline V gene has CDR1 SGHTA and CDR2 FQGNSA.

This clone showed up just a few times. The same CDR3 is also encoded by other DNA sequences in this sample. The V and J genes are TRBV9 and TRBJ1-2, with unresolved D. Per germline, CDR1 SGDLS and CDR2 YYNGEE. V lost 3 bases and J lost 0, with 6 bases in between. This CDR3 is built from 13 residues. CDR3 sequence (DNA): TGTGCCAGCAGCGAGAGTTCTAACTATGGCTACACCTTC. Protein sequence: CASSESSNYGYTF.

This chain links TRBV5-1 with TRBJ1-2; no clear D. Germline CDR1 and CDR2: SGHRS and YFSETQ. Trimming left V 4 bases short and J 2 bases short, with 6 bases between. The CDR3 extends over 12 amino acids. The CDR3 region has the DNA TGCGCCAGCAGCGGTCAGAACTATGGCTACACCTTC. Translating it yields CASSGQNYGYTF.

This rearrangement joins TRBV10-3 to TRBJ2-7, with D maybe TRBD2 (6 bases). The CDR3 extends over 14 amino acids. Germline assignment: CDR1 ENHRY and CDR2 SYGVKD. Trimming left V 8 bases short and J 4 bases short, with 18 bases between. CDR3 amino acids: CAIVASRDQYEQYF. The CDR3 bases are TGTGCCATCGTAGCTTCGCGGGATCAGTACGAGCAGTACTTC.

J is TRBJ2-5 and V is TRBV27; 13 bases match TRBD2. The J call is in doubt because the DNA end fits TRBJ2-7 better. Germline V gene lookup returns CDR1 MNHEY and CDR2 SMNVEV (reference sequence). This CDR3 has 17 residues. The CDR3 here is CASSLRGTSGRAYEQYF. CDR3 in DNA: TGTGCCAGCAGTTTAAGAGGTACTAGCGGGAGGGCTTACGAGCAGTACTTC.

V gene TRBV6-6 combines with J gene TRBJ2-7; the match to TRBD1 covers 9 bases. CDR1 is MNHNY and CDR2 is SVGAGI in the germline V gene (reference sequence). V gave up 6 bases and J gave up 7 bases; unmatched junction bases: 13. This CDR3 region has 15 residues. The CDR3 DNA reads as TGTGCCAGCAGACTCGGACAGGGGACCTTTCGTGAGCAGTACTTC. It translates to CASRLGQGTFREQYF.

The V call is TRBV2, the J call TRBJ1-5, with D possibly matching TRBD1 (5 bases). The CDR3 consists of 15 residues. Trimming took 4 bases from V and 2 from J, leaving 12 bases between them. Germline V CDR1 and CDR2: SNHLY, FYNNEI. For the CDR3, the DNA is TGTGCCAGCAGTGCCCAGGGACTTGGCAATCAGCCCCAGCATTTT. This gives the protein CASSAQGLGNQPQHF.

The V and J genes are TRBV6-6 and TRBJ1-2, with D unresolved. CDR3 length: 15 amino acids. Germline CDR1 MNHNY, CDR2 SVGAGI (reference sequence). V dropped 5 bases and J dropped 3 bases, with 16 bases sitting between them. For the CDR3, the DNA is TGTGCCAGCAGTACACATTTTGAGGGTGACTATGGCTACACCTTC. It is translated as CASSTHFEGDYGYTF.

A few counts support this clone. V gene TRBV5-5 combines with J gene TRBJ2-2; D remains ambiguous. The V end lost 3 bases, the J end lost 5 bases, and 5 bases lay between the germline ends. Germline V gene data show CDR1 as SGHKS and CDR2 as YYEKEE (reference sequence). The CDR3 spans 12 residues. The CDR3 DNA sequence: TGTGCCAGCAGCTCCCAGACCGGGGAGCTGTTTTTT. It yields the protein CASSSQTGELFF. Looking up the rest from reference TRBV5-5 and TRBJ2-2 gives the full variable domain: DAGVTQSPTHLIKTRGQQVTLRCSPISGHKSVSWYQQVLGQGPQFIFQYYEKEERGRGNFPDRFSARQFPNYSSELNVNALLLGDSALYLCASSSQTGELFFGEGSRLTVL.

This chain uses TRBV27 with TRBJ2-1; perhaps TRBD2 as D (5 bases). Per germline, CDR1 MNHEY and CDR2 SMNVEV (reference sequence). This CDR3 region has 17 residues. The V and J ends lost 5 bases and 1 base respectively, with 18 bases between them. CDR3 residues: CASSPSWGDPSYNEQFF. The CDR3 DNA reads as TGTGCCAGCAGTCCTTCTTGGGGAGACCCATCCTACAATGAGCAGTTCTTC.

J is TRBJ1-2 and V is TRBV6-5; TRBD1 matches at 7 bases. CDR3 size: 15 residues. Germline CDR1 is MNHEY and CDR2 is SVGAGI. V trimming: 5 bases; J trimming: 4 bases; junction bases outside the gene matches: 10. CDR3 DNA: TGTGCCAGCAGTCCACAGGGGACGGGAATCTATGGCTACACCTTC. Encoded protein: CASSPQGTGIYGYTF.

V and J are TRBV2 and TRBJ2-2; 12 positions agree with TRBD2. V lost 7 bases and J lost 7; bases outside the gene matches: 10. Germline-derived CDR1 and CDR2 are SNHLY and FYNNEI. This CDR3 spans 16 amino acids. The DNA for the CDR3 is TGTGCCAGCACTACTCTAGCGGGAGGGCCCTTCGGGGAGCTGTTTTTT. Translated, it gives CASTTLAGGPFGELFF.

This chain joins TRBV21-1 and TRBJ2-5; the table names TRBD2, a call not compared with the DNA. TRBV21-1 is marked as a pseudogene. The CDR3 totals 16 residues. CDR3: CASRTVLATLSETQYF. For the CDR3, the DNA is TGTGCCAGCAGAACGGTACTAGCTACACTTTCTGAGACCCAGTACTTC.

The chain couples TRBV27 to TRBJ2-5, with D hard to call. Trimming shortened V by 2 bases and J by 2 bases, and 15 bases separated the two germline ends. Germline-derived CDR1 and CDR2 are MNHEY and SMNVEV (reference sequence). The CDR3 extends over 16 amino acids. The CDR3 bases are TGTGCCAGCAGTTTAGTACGTAGATCCCGGCAAGAGACCCAGTACTTC. Amino acid sequence: CASSLVRRSRQETQYF.

J is TRBJ2-5 and V is TRBV4-2; D is unresolved. The CDR3 is made up of 14 amino acids. Trimming shortened V by 6 bases and J by 4 bases, and 15 bases separated the two germline ends. The germline CDR1 and CDR2 sequences are LGHNA and YNFKEQ. The CDR3 region has the DNA TGTGCCAGCAGTCCCTATCCTCTGGGAGAGACCCAGTACTTC. Its protein is CASSPYPLGETQYF.

This clone was counted once. The rearrangement joins TRBV19 to TRBJ2-2, with D perhaps matching TRBD1 or TRBD2 (6 bases each). CDR3 length: 13 residues. Germline assignment: CDR1 LNHDA and CDR2 SQIVND (reference sequence). V was clipped by 5 bases and J by 8 bases, with 12 bases between them. The CDR3: CASSPPGAGELFF. CDR3 DNA: TGTGCCAGTAGTCCCCCGGGGGCGGGGGAGCTGTTTTTT.

The J gene is TRBJ2-7, the V gene TRBV30; possible D gene TRBD2, 6 bases. The V and J ends lost 5 bases and 0 bases respectively, with 11 bases between them. CDR3 length: 13 amino acids. Germline V gene lookup returns CDR1 GTSNPN and CDR2 SVGIG (reference sequence). The CDR3 nucleotides are TGTGCCTGGTCCCTAGCGTTCTCCTACGAGCAGTACTTC. This sequence encodes CAWSLAFSYEQYF.

J is TRBJ1-1 and V is TRBV6-6, with D perhaps matching TRBD1 (6 bases). The ends were cut back, 6 bases at V and 4 bases at J, with 15 bases in the middle. Germline loops: CDR1 MNHNY, CDR2 SVGAGI (reference sequence). The CDR3 covers 14 residues. CDR3: CASRPRGRGTEAFF. CDR3 bases: TGTGCCAGCAGGCCCAGGGGCCGGGGCACTGAAGCTTTCTTT.